The clone carrying this TCR beta chain has at least ten counts. Its antigen is as yet unknown. Primed by a sample-barcoded 5' primer and a J-beta primer mix, a second PCR proceeded for about 7 to 11 cycles. MiXCR, applied by TCRdb to the 5' RACE reads, yields one record per CDR3 protein. The sample gives around 870,000 distinct CDR3 sequences, 25% to 35% of which show up once; 15% to 20% is in the top ten. The sample originates from a study of blood T cells in healthy people across ages. Study outcomes and limitations: The donors' CMV status was not determined, possibly confounding changes in expanded clonotypes. A greater number of naive CD4+ cells and higher diversity distinguished long-lived donors from aged donors.

Germline V gene sequence: CDR1 SGHTA, CDR2 FQGNSA. The CDR3 extends over 12 amino acids. Trimming took 8 bases from V and 8 from J, leaving 15 bases between them. Each sample yielded at least 7 million isolated PBMCs. This receptor was taken from a woman aged 80 or over in good health. The source material was blood. The chain links TRBV7-2 to TRBJ1-2; the D gene is possibly TRBD1 (6 bases). CDR3 region: CASLGGEEGYTF. CDR3 in DNA: TGTGCCAGCTTAGGGGGGGAAGAGGGCTACACCTTC. Using reference TRBV7-2 and TRBJ1-2 for the parts outside the CDR3, the full variable domain is GAGVSQSPSNKVTEKGKDVELRCDPISGHTALYWYRQSLGQGLEFLIYFQGNSAPDKSGLPSDRFSAERTGGSVSTLTIQRTQQEDSAVYLCASLGGEEGYTFGSGTRLTVV.